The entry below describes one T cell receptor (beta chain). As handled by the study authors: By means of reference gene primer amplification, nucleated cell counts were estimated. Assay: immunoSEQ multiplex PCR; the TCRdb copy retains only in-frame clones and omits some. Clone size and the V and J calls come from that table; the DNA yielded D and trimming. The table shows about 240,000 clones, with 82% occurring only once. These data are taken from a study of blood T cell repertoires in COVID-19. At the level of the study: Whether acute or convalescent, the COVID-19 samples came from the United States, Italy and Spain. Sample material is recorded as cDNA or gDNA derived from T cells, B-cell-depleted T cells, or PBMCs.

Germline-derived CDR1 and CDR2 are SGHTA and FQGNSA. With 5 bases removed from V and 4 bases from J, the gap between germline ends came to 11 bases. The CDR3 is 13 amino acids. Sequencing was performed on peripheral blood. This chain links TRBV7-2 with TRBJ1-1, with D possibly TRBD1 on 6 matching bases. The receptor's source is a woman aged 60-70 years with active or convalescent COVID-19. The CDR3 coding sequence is TGTGCCAGCAGCCAGGGGTTGGGCACTGAAGCTTTCTTT. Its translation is CASSQGLGTEAFF. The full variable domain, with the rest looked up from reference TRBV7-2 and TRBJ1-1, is GAGVSQSPSNKVTEKGKDVELRCDPISGHTALYWYRQSLGQGLEFLIYFQGNSAPDKSGLPSDRFSAERTGGSVSTLTIQRTQQEDSAVYLCASSQGLGTEAFFGQGTRLTVV.